The 20 T cell receptor beta chains reported below all come from one sample, sequenced in a study of low-dose radiotherapy and immunotherapy resistance in tumors. With TRAV- and TRBV-specific primers, first-strand cDNA was made, covering the alpha and beta chains. Both a constant-region primer and a V-primer adapter served to amplify TCRs across 20 PCR cycles. Using its own MiXCR run on the reads, TCRdb lists one record per CDR3 protein. The sample has more than 30,000 distinct CDR3 sequences, approximately 49% seen once. Time point described: after trial treatment. As for treatment: LDRT plus nivolumab, ipilimumab, low-dose cyclophosphamide and aspirin (RACIN trial). This specimen was PBMCs, taken after low-dose radiotherapy plus immunotherapy. Receptor source: a male donor with gallbladder cancer.

The chain couples TRBV7-2 to TRBJ2-1, with D tentatively TRBD1 or TRBD2 (7 bases each). Trimming took off 4 bases at V and 8 bases at J, with 27 bases between the two ends. CDR1 and CDR2 from the germline V gene are SGHTA and FQGNSA. The CDR3 covers 18 residues. This chain's CDR3 is CASSSRGVASGLHDEQFF. CDR3 in DNA: TGTGCCAGCAGCTCCAGGGGGGTGGCTAGCGGCCTACACGATGAGCAGTTCTTC.

V usage is TRBV7-3 and J usage is TRBJ2-2; possible D gene TRBD2, 7 bases. Trimming took off 1 base at V and 7 bases at J, with 13 bases between the two ends. Germline loops: CDR1 SGHTA, CDR2 FQGTGA. The CDR3 runs 15 residues. DNA of the CDR3: TGTGCCAGCAGCTTAAGGACTAGGGGGAACGGGGAGCTGTTTTTT. Translated: CASSLRTRGNGELFF.

This clonotype was observed at least ten times. The chain uses TRBV5-1 and TRBJ2-7, with TRBD1 matching 10 bases. CDR1 and CDR2 from the germline V gene are SGHRS and YFSETQ. J gave up 0 bases and V 3 bases, and 3 bases lay outside the gene matches. The CDR3 has 15 amino acids. The CDR3 reads CASSWGQGSSYEQYF. The CDR3 DNA sequence: TGCGCCAGCAGCTGGGGACAGGGGAGCTCCTACGAGCAGTACTTC.

By sample share, this clonotype is medium-sized (0.01 to 0.1%). The chain carries TRBV5-6 and TRBJ1-4, with TRBD1 matching over 8 bases. V was pared by 5 bases and J by 7 bases, with 7 bases of the junction left unmatched. Germline loops: CDR1 SGHDT, CDR2 YYEEEE. CDR3 length equals 14 residues. The CDR3 spells CASSFGQGSEKLFF. The DNA of the CDR3 is TGTGCCAGCAGTTTCGGACAGGGTAGTGAAAAACTGTTTTTT.

The chain recombines TRBV10-3 with TRBJ2-3, with 9 bases that match TRBD1. The junction had 6 bases not matched to a gene; V was cut back by 10 bases and J by 1 base. Germline V CDR1 and CDR2: ENHRY, SYGVKD. The CDR3 extends over 14 amino acids. As DNA, the CDR3 is TGTGCCAGCTCCGGGACAGGGCGCACAGATACGCAGTATTTT. It is translated as CASSGTGRTDTQYF.

This clonotype was found many times. The chain's CDR3 is CSAAGTEYSNQPQHF. As DNA, the CDR3 is TGCAGTGCCGCAGGGACAGAATATAGCAATCAGCCCCAGCATTTT. The chain recombines TRBV20-1 with TRBJ1-5; 7 bases agree with TRBD1. V lost 6 bases and J lost 0; bases outside the gene matches: 8. The CDR3 spans 15 residues. CDR1 and CDR2 (germline): DFQATT, SNEGSKA (reference sequence).

The V call is TRBV12-3 or TRBV12-4, the J call TRBJ2-1, with 8 bases fitting TRBD2. After removal of 4 bases from V and 4 bases from J, the junction contained 12 bases not matched to a gene. The CDR3 has 17 residues. The CDR3 nucleotides are TGTGCCAGCAGTTCCCCTTTACAGCGGGGGATTTACAATGAGCAGTTCTTC. It encodes CASSSPLQRGIYNEQFF.

This clonotype was seen once. At one boundary the junction diverges from the germline segment, which might be a read error. The J gene is TRBJ2-1, the V gene TRBV7-2; D is unresolved. The CDR3 contains 13 residues. Germline CDR1 SGHTA, CDR2 FQGNSA. Written as DNA, the CDR3 is TGTGCCAGCAGCTTAGCTGCGCGCTACGAGCAATTCTTC. This translates into CASSLAARYEQFF.

The chain carries TRBV3-1 and TRBJ2-3; 8 nucleotides align to TRBD1. Germline assignment: CDR1 LGHDT and CDR2 YNNKEL (reference sequence). This CDR3 comprises 14 residues. Trimming removed 4 bases from V and 3 bases from J; junction bases left unmatched: 3. This CDR3 reads CASSRDRGTDTQYF. The CDR3 nucleotides read TGTGCCAGCAGCCGCGACAGGGGAACAGATACGCAGTATTTT.

This clonotype has a handful of counts. This sequence joins TRBV2 and TRBJ2-2; 10 bases are shared with TRBD1. There are 15 residues in the CDR3. Germline V gives CDR1 SNHLY, CDR2 FYNNEI. Unmatched junction bases numbered 5, after V lost 6 bases and J lost 4 bases. CDR3 residues: CASRKGQGGTGELFF. As DNA, the CDR3 is TGTGCCAGCAGAAAAGGACAGGGGGGCACCGGGGAGCTGTTTTTT. Full variable domain (outside the CDR3, taken from reference TRBV2 and TRBJ2-2): EPEVTQTPSHQVTQMGQEVILRCVPISNHLYFYWYRQILGQKVEFLVSFYNNEISEKSEIFDDQFSVERPDGSNFTLKIRSTKLEDSAMYFCASRKGQGGTGELFFGEGSRLTVL.

J is TRBJ2-7 and V is TRBV9, with TRBD2 matching over 13 bases. The germline V gene has CDR1 SGDLS and CDR2 YYNGEE. Trimming took 3 bases from V and 6 from J; bases not matched to a gene: 3. The CDR3 runs 14 residues. The CDR3 coding sequence is TGTGCCAGCAGCGGGACTAGCGGGAGCTCCGAGCAGTACTTC. Protein: CASSGTSGSSEQYF.

This clonotype has a count of ten or more. V is TRBV12-3 or TRBV12-4 and J is TRBJ2-5, with TRBD1 matching over 8 bases. The V segment lost 5 bases and the J segment 1 base; nucleotides outside the gene matches: 6. The CDR3 has 15 amino acids. The CDR3 region is CASSPRTGSQETQYF. DNA of the CDR3: TGTGCCAGCAGTCCACGGACAGGGTCCCAAGAGACCCAGTACTTC.

This clonotype was recorded many times. The rearrangement joins TRBV7-8 to TRBJ1-1; possibly TRBD1 for D (6 bases). The CDR3 consists of 13 residues. Trimming removed 2 bases from V and 5 bases from J, with 9 bases in between. Germline V lookup: CDR1 SGHVS, CDR2 FQNEAQ. CDR3: CASSLKQGTEAFF. The CDR3 DNA follows: TGTGCCAGCAGCTTAAAACAGGGAACTGAAGCTTTCTTT.

This clonotype showed up just once. A single base is all that separates this from a far larger clone, so a read error is likely. The chain recombines TRBV5-6 with TRBJ2-1, with TRBD1 matching 10 bases. Germline CDR1 reads SGHDT; CDR2 reads YYEEEE. After removal of 4 bases from V and 13 bases from J, the junction contained 11 bases not matched to a gene. The CDR3 is 14 amino acids. CDR3 DNA sequence: TGTGCCAGCAGCACGGACAGGGGGGCAGAGACCCAGTTCTTC. Protein sequence: CASSTDRGAETQFF. The full variable domain, rest sourced from reference TRBV5-6 and TRBJ2-1, is DAGVTQSPTHLIKTRGQQVTLRCSPKSGHDTVSWYQQALGQGPQFIFQYYEEEERQRGNFPDRFSGHQFPNYSSELNVNALLLGDSALYLCASSTDRGAETQFFGPGTRLTVL.

The V and J genes are TRBV9 and TRBJ2-1; perhaps D is TRBD1 or TRBD2 (6 bases each). Germline CDR1 reads SGDLS; CDR2 reads YYNGEE. This CDR3 spans 15 amino acids. The V end lost 3 bases, the J end lost 11 bases, and 21 bases lay between the germline ends. The CDR3 DNA is TGTGCCAGCAGCGCTGACCCCGGGGGCTACCCCCAGCAGTTCTTC. As protein: CASSADPGGYPQQFF.

The V gene is TRBV14, the J gene TRBJ2-3; D may correspond to TRBD1 or TRBD2 (5 bases each). Looked up from germline, CDR1 is SGHDN and CDR2 is FVKESK. Trimming shortened V by 1 base and J by 2 bases, and 10 bases separated the two germline ends. CDR3 size: 15 residues. CDR3 in DNA: TGTGCCAGCAGCCAAGGATGGGGGATCACAGATACGCAGTATTTT. It yields the protein CASSQGWGITDTQYF.

Concerning this clonotype itself: This likely stems from a read error, as it lies one base from a far larger clone. The chain has TRBV5-4 and TRBJ2-2; possible D gene TRBD2, 6 bases. CDR1 SGHNT and CDR2 YYREEE come from the germline V gene (reference sequence). The length of the CDR3 is 17 residues. The CDR3 loop is CASSQVPGRTKTGELFF. CDR3 nucleotide sequence: TGTGCCAGCAGCCAAGTCCCAGGGAGGACGAAAACCGGGGAGCTGTTTTTT.

This clonotype was detected many times. The chain employs TRBV27 and TRBJ1-2; 8 nucleotides agree with TRBD1. Germline V lookup: CDR1 MNHEY, CDR2 SMNVEV (reference sequence). V shed 2 bases and J 4 bases; nucleotides not matched to a gene: 3. The CDR3 length is 14 residues. This CDR3 is CASSLAGGSYGYTF. CDR3 sequence (DNA): TGTGCCAGCAGTTTAGCAGGGGGCAGCTATGGCTACACCTTC.

This clonotype came up a few times. This chain links TRBV5-6 with TRBJ2-4; D ambiguous. The CDR3 extends over 14 amino acids. Germline lookup yields CDR1 SGHDT and CDR2 YYEEEE. Deletions cut 7 bases from V and 0 bases from J, with 11 bases between. CDR3 in DNA: TGTGCCAGCCATAATCCGGGAGCCAAAAACATTCAGTACTTC. It encodes CASHNPGAKNIQYF.

CDR3 region: CASSVGAGEQYF. The DNA for the CDR3 is TGTGCCAGCAGCGTTGGGGCAGGCGAGCAGTACTTC. V gene TRBV9 combines with J gene TRBJ2-7; D might be TRBD1 (5 bases). Germline V lookup: CDR1 SGDLS, CDR2 YYNGEE. CDR3 length: 12 residues. V was trimmed by 2 bases and J by 6 bases, leaving 9 bases between them. Full variable domain (outside the CDR3, taken from reference TRBV9 and TRBJ2-7): DSGVTQTPKHLITATGQRVTLRCSPRSGDLSVYWYQQSLDQGLQFLIQYYNGEERAKGNILERFSAQQFPDLHSELNLSSLELGDSALYFCASSVGAGEQYFGPGTRLTVT.